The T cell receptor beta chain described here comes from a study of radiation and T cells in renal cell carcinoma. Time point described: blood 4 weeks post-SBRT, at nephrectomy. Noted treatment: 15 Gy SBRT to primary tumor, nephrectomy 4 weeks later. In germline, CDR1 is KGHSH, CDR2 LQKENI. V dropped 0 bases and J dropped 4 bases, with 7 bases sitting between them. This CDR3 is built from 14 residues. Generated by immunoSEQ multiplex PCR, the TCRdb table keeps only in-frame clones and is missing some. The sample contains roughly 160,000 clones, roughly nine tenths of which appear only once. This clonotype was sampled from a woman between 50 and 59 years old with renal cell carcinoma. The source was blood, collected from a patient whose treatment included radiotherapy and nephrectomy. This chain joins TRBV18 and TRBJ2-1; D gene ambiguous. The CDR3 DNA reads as TGTGCCAGCTCACCACCGGGTGCTTACAATGAGCAGTTCTTC. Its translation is CASSPPGAYNEQFF.